This T cell receptor beta chain was profiled in a study of shared clonotypes between healthy human individuals. Sequenced by immunoSEQ multiplex PCR; TCRdb stores in-frame clones only, minus some. This sample yields some 200,000 clones, of which about 66% are seen a single time; under 11% belongs to the top ten. The germline gives CDR1 LNHNV, CDR2 YYDKDF (reference sequence). This CDR3 has 10 residues. V was trimmed by 11 bases and J by 8 bases, leaving 10 bases between them. The source is a man aged 25 to 40 in good health. Input material: memory CD4+ T cells sorted from blood. The subset here: CD45RA-negative fraction. The chain combines TRBV15 with TRBJ2-1; TRBD2 might be the D (5 bases). Written as DNA, the CDR3 is TGTGCCCCGTGGGGAGATGAGCAGTTCTTC. The encoded protein is CAPWGDEQFF.